This TCR beta chain appears in the sequencing data of a study of CD8+CD57+ T cells in acquired aplastic anemia. The TCR beta profiling, which covered VDJ combination and CDR3 sequence, was carried out using genomic DNA as the template. TCRdb fed the reads into MiXCR, producing one record per CDR3 protein. Counted here are more than 45,000 distinct CDR3 sequences, approximately 78% occurring once; the ten biggest clones make up around 34%. From germline, CDR1 is DFQATT and CDR2 SNEGSKA (reference sequence). The CDR3 consists of 13 residues. The receptor was isolated from a human donor in good health, serving as a control. The sample taken for sequencing was sorted CD4+, CD8+, or CD8+CD57+ T cells (not recorded which) from PBMCs. V usage is TRBV20-1 and J usage is TRBJ2-7; TRBD2 might be the D (5 bases). The CDR3: CSRPPDGTYEQYF. CDR3 DNA: TGCAGCCGACCCCCGGACGGGACCTACGAGCAGTACTTC.